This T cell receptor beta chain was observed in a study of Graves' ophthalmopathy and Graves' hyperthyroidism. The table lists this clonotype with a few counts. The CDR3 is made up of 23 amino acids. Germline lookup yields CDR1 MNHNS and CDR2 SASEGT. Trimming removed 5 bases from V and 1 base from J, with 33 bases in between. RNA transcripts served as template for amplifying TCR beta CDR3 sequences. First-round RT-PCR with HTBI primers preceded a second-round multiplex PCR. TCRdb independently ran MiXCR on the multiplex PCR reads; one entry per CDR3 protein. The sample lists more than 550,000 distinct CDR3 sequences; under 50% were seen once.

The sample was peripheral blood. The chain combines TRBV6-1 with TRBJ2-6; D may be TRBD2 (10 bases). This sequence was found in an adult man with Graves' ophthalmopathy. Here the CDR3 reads CASSYGGQGRPSGSRSGANVLTF. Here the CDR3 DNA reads TGTGCCAGCAGTTACGGCGGACAGGGGCGTCCTAGCGGGAGTAGGTCTGGGGCCAACGTCCTGACTTTC.